This TCR beta chain was sequenced in a study of sequential checkpoint blockade in melanoma. About the study: Patients were randomized 1:1 to nivolumab-then-ipilimumab or ipilimumab-then-nivolumab first-line. Both treatment sequences were followed by maintenance nivolumab.

This clone was recorded only once. Indicated treatment: randomized to nivolumab then ipilimumab (arm A) or the reverse (arm B). Patients had received no earlier DNA-damaging chemotherapy. Live CD3+CD8+ CD19− CD56− cells were sorted from PBMCs. The method was immunoSEQ multiplex PCR; TCRdb's version includes in-frame clones alone and lacks a portion of them. Of roughly 5,100 clones listed, around 73% are singletons. Germline-derived CDR1 and CDR2 are SEHNR and FQNEAQ (reference sequence). The CDR3 is 18 amino acids. The ends lost 4 bases at V and 1 base at J; junction bases unmatched: 10. The origin of this receptor is a human donor with melanoma. The chain is built from TRBV7-9 and TRBJ2-3; TRBD2 matches 11 bases. Sequenced material: CD8+ T cells sorted from blood (inferred from file names), taken from a patient given nivolumab and ipilimumab in sequence. The CDR3 protein is CASSSVAGGPGRTDTQYF. The CDR3 region has the DNA TGTGCCAGCAGCTCAGTAGCGGGGGGGCCTGGACGCACAGATACGCAGTATTTT.